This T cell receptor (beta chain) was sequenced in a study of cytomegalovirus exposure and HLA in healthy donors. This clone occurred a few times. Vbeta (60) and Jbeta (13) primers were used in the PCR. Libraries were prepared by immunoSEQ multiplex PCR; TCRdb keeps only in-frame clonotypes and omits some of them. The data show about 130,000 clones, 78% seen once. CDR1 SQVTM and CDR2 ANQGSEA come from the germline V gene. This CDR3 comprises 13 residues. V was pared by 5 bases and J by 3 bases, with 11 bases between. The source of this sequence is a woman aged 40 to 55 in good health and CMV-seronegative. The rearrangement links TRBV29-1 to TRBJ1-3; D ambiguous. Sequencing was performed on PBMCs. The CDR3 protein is CSVKQQLGNTIYF. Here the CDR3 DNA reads TGCAGCGTTAAACAGCAACTTGGAAACACCATATATTTT.